Below, 22 T cell receptor beta chains from the same sample are listed, as sequenced in a study of blood T cell repertoires in COVID-19. Generated by immunoSEQ multiplex PCR, the TCRdb table keeps only in-frame clones and is missing some. The data show about 69,000 clones, 60% to 80% seen once. The material sequenced was peripheral blood. Every receptor here comes from a man in his fifties or sixties with acute or convalescent COVID-19.

The CDR3, as DNA: TGTGCCAGCAGTTACCTCAGGGTAAATCAGCCCCAGCATTTT. This codes for CASSYLRVNQPQHF. This chain uses TRBV6-2 or TRBV6-3 with TRBJ1-5; D is possibly TRBD1 (5 bases). This CDR3 contains 14 residues. The V gene's germline CDR1 is MNHEY and CDR2 SVGEGT. The V end lost 2 bases, the J end lost 4 bases, and 9 bases lay between the germline ends.

The J gene is TRBJ2-7, the V gene TRBV3-1 (or the pseudogene TRBV3-2); 9 nucleotides align to TRBD1. Germline values: CDR1 LGHDT, CDR2 YNNKEL (reference sequence). V lost 7 bases, J lost 3 bases, and 13 bases stayed unmatched. This CDR3 contains 16 residues. For the CDR3, the DNA is TGTGCCAGCACCGGGACAGGGAAAAACTTCGTCTACGAGCAGTACTTC. This codes for CASTGTGKNFVYEQYF.

The chain joins TRBV5-4 to TRBJ2-5; 8 bases agree with TRBD1. The germline V gene encodes CDR1 SGHNT and CDR2 YYREEE (reference sequence). V dropped 0 bases and J dropped 4; count of bases not matched to a gene: 5. The CDR3 sequence is 15 residues long. This CDR3 is CASSLDQGAGETQYF. In nucleotides, the CDR3 is TGTGCCAGCAGCTTGGACCAGGGGGCGGGAGAGACCCAGTACTTC.

The J gene is TRBJ1-1, the V gene TRBV12-5; 8 bases line up with TRBD1. CDR3 length equals 14 residues. The junction had 1 base not matched to a gene; V was cut back by 1 base and J by 3 bases. The germline gives CDR1 LGHNT, CDR2 FRNRAP. CDR3 sequence reads: CASGLGTGYTEAFF. Written as DNA, the CDR3 is TGTGCTAGTGGTTTGGGGACAGGGTACACTGAAGCTTTCTTT.

The chain is built from TRBV4-3 and TRBJ2-5; 7 bases fit TRBD1. With 0 bases clipped from V and 2 bases from J, the junction kept 6 bases outside the gene matches. Germline V gene data show CDR1 as LGHNA and CDR2 as YSLEER. The CDR3 runs to 16 residues. CDR3 sequence: CASSQDWTGGQETQYF. DNA for the CDR3: TGCGCCAGCAGCCAAGATTGGACAGGTGGGCAAGAGACCCAGTACTTC.

The chain recombines TRBV19 with TRBJ1-5; 7 bases fit TRBD1. The CDR3 contains 15 residues. V lost 3 bases, J lost 4 bases, and 6 bases stayed unmatched. CDR1 is LNHDA and CDR2 is SQIVND in the germline V gene (reference sequence). The CDR3 region is CASSIMTGRNQPQHF. CDR3 DNA sequence: TGTGCCAGTAGTATCATGACAGGGAGAAATCAGCCCCAGCATTTT.

The V call is TRBV28, the J call TRBJ2-7; 7 bases fit TRBD1. V was pared by 5 bases and J by 5 bases, with 9 bases of the junction left unmatched. The V gene's germline CDR1 is MDHEN and CDR2 SYDVKM. The length of the CDR3 is 14 residues. Here the CDR3 DNA reads TGTGCCAGCAGTCGGACAGGTAGTACCCACGAGCAGTACTTC. Its translation is CASSRTGSTHEQYF.

The rearrangement links TRBV5-1 to TRBJ2-1, with 7 nucleotides matching TRBD1. The germline V gene has CDR1 SGHRS and CDR2 YFSETQ. The J segment lost 0 bases and the V segment lost 9 bases, leaving 12 bases of the junction unmatched. The CDR3 sequence is 16 residues long. The CDR3 DNA is TGCGCCACACAGCAGCTTGCAGGGGGCTCCTACAATGAGCAGTTCTTC. It codes for CATQQLAGGSYNEQFF. The full variable domain, in which reference TRBV5-1 and TRBJ2-1 provide the parts outside the CDR3, is KAGVTQTPRYLIKTRGQQVTLSCSPISGHRSVSWYQQTPGQGLQFLFEYFSETQRNKGNFPGRFSGRQFSNSRSEMNVSTLELGDSALYLCATQQLAGGSYNEQFFGPGTRLTVL.

The table lists this clone with many counts. The chain links TRBV4-1 to TRBJ1-2; D not certain. The germline CDR1 and CDR2 sequences are MGHRA and YSYEKL. Trimming stripped 0 bases from V and 5 bases from J, with 13 bases between. CDR3 length equals 15 residues. CDR3 in DNA: TGCGCCAGCAGCCAAGACTCCGGCGGAAGGTATGGCTACACCTTC. Translation: CASSQDSGGRYGYTF.

This chain uses TRBV5-4 with TRBJ2-5, with a weak D call TRBD1 (6 bases). The V end lost 2 bases, the J end lost 6 bases, and 11 bases lay between the germline ends. CDR3 size: 13 residues. The V gene's germline CDR1 is SGHNT and CDR2 YYREEE (reference sequence). The DNA of the CDR3 is TGTGCCAGCAGCTTACAGGGACGGCAGACCCAGTACTTC. This gives the protein CASSLQGRQTQYF.

The rearrangement joins TRBV25-1 to TRBJ2-3; 8 nucleotides match TRBD1. The CDR3 consists of 14 residues. Germline V gene data show CDR1 as MGHDK and CDR2 as SYGVNS. V lost 4 bases to trimming and J lost 4 bases; unmatched junction nucleotides: 4. In nucleotides, the CDR3 is TGTGCCAGCAGTGTGGGGACAGGCTCAGATACGCAGTATTTT. Encoded protein: CASSVGTGSDTQYF.

The V gene is TRBV4-2, the J gene TRBJ2-7, with 9 bases that match TRBD1. From germline, CDR1 is LGHNA and CDR2 YNFKEQ. This CDR3 region has 18 residues. The V gene end was trimmed by 4 bases and the J gene end by 2 bases; junction bases not matched to a gene: 15. DNA for the CDR3: TGTGCCAGCAGCCTTTCGTCGGGACAGGGCGGATTTACCTACGAGCAGTACTTC. Its translation: CASSLSSGQGGFTYEQYF.

This clone appeared a single time. This chain connects TRBV6-1 to TRBJ2-7; TRBD1 might be the D (5 bases). The CDR3 covers 15 residues. Germline V gene lookup returns CDR1 MNHNS and CDR2 SASEGT. The V end lost 8 bases, the J end lost 2 bases, and 19 bases lay between the germline ends. CDR3 DNA sequence: TGTGCCAGCCATCTGAGCAGGGCTCGACCCTACGAGCAGTACTTC. Amino acids: CASHLSRARPYEQYF.

J is TRBJ1-6 and V is TRBV2; TRBD1 aligns across 7 bases. After removal of 7 bases from V and 9 bases from J, the junction contained 3 bases not matched to a gene. The CDR3 is 12 amino acids. Germline CDR1 and CDR2: SNHLY and FYNNEI. CDR3 sequence reads: CASKGALSPLHF. In DNA form, the CDR3 reads TGTGCCAGCAAGGGGGCGCTTTCACCCCTCCACTTT.

This chain connects TRBV2 to TRBJ1-2, with TRBD1 matching over 7 bases. Germline V CDR1 and CDR2: SNHLY, FYNNEI. The ends lost 4 bases at V and 5 bases at J; junction bases unmatched: 7. This CDR3 contains 14 residues. The CDR3 coding sequence is TGTGCCAGCAGTGCACAGGGGATCGGGTATGGCTACACCTTC. This encodes CASSAQGIGYGYTF.

The gene calls are TRBV14 and TRBJ2-7, with D maybe TRBD2 (6 bases). Germline V gives CDR1 SGHDN, CDR2 FVKESK. V dropped 4 bases and J dropped 0 bases, with 19 bases sitting between them. The CDR3 spans 17 residues. Here the CDR3 DNA reads TGTGCCAGCAGCCGCTTTGGGGGGTCCCTCAGCTCCTACGAGCAGTACTTC. Translated, it gives CASSRFGGSLSSYEQYF.

This chain connects TRBV29-1 to TRBJ2-7; no firm D call. Germline V gives CDR1 SQVTM, CDR2 ANQGSEA. The CDR3 runs to 13 residues. V was shortened by 0 bases and J by 2 bases, with 8 bases between the two germline ends. The CDR3 DNA follows: TGCAGCGTTGAAGAGGGCAAAGCCTACGAGCAGTACTTC. Translated: CSVEEGKAYEQYF.

The rearrangement links TRBV2 to TRBJ1-1; no reliable D call. The CDR3 spans 15 residues. CDR1 and CDR2 from the germline V gene are SNHLY and FYNNEI. Trimming stripped 8 bases from V and 0 bases from J, with 16 bases between. DNA of the CDR3: TGTGCCAGCGTCCAAAGAGAGGGAATGAACACTGAAGCTTTCTTT. The encoded protein is CASVQREGMNTEAFF.

The chain couples TRBV12-5 to TRBJ2-1, with D unresolved. Per the germline V gene, CDR1 is LGHNT and CDR2 is FRNRAP. The CDR3 runs 15 residues. Deletions cut 4 bases from V and 4 bases from J, with 14 bases between. CDR3 loop: CASGSDVQRYNEQFF. For the CDR3, the DNA is TGTGCTAGTGGTTCCGACGTCCAGAGGTACAATGAGCAGTTCTTC. Based on the CDR3 plus reference TRBV12-5 and TRBJ2-1, the full variable domain is DARVTQTPRHKVTEMGQEVTMRCQPILGHNTVFWYRQTMMQGLELLAYFRNRAPLDDSGMPKDRFSAEMPDATLATLKIQPSEPRDSAVYFCASGSDVQRYNEQFFGPGTRLTVL.

The chain has TRBV7-3 and TRBJ2-1; possibly TRBD1 for D (5 bases). The CDR3 has 14 residues. Germline V gene lookup returns CDR1 SGHTA and CDR2 FQGTGA. Trimming left V 5 bases short and J 9 bases short, with 17 bases between. The CDR3 sequence is CASSPQASYLEQFF. Written as DNA, the CDR3 is TGTGCCAGCAGCCCACAGGCGAGTTACCTTGAGCAGTTCTTC.

This clone showed up just a few times. The chain is built from TRBV5-1 and TRBJ1-2; D gene unclear. The CDR3 is 18 residues long. V gave up 0 bases and J gave up 4 bases, with 22 bases separating them. In germline, CDR1 is SGHRS, CDR2 YFSETQ. CDR3 residues: CASSLVAGPSLTSYGYTF. Written as DNA, the CDR3 is TGCGCCAGCAGCTTGGTCGCGGGCCCTTCATTGACTAGCTATGGCTACACCTTC.

In its sample, this clone was seen once. This chain joins TRBV11-1 and TRBJ2-7; D perhaps matches TRBD2 (6 bases). Trimming left V 5 bases short and J 5 bases short, with 16 bases between. Germline V gives CDR1 SGHAT, CDR2 FQDESV (reference sequence). This CDR3 comprises 14 residues. CDR3 residues: CASSPGDLGDEQYF. The CDR3 DNA follows: TGTGCCAGCAGCCCCGGGGACTTAGGGGACGAGCAGTACTTC.